The T cell receptor (beta chain) under discussion was sequenced for a study of T cells in tumors after PD-1 blockade. Study context: No patient had prior checkpoint blockade, systemic immunosuppression, or radiotherapy within 4 weeks. Each patient got pembrolizumab 200 mg every 3 weeks or cemiplimab 350 mg every 2 weeks. Peripheral blood samples averaged roughly 40,000 unique clonotypes and 100,000 to 130,000 templates.

Study conclusions and caveats: Peripheral recruitment is suggested, as some novel exhausted tumor clones were in pre-treatment blood.

Measured with immunoSEQ multiplex PCR; TCRdb has only the in-frame clones, and not every one. This repertoire shows 15,000 to 25,000 clones, 81% found once; its top ten account for roughly 27%. The V and J ends lost 6 bases and 4 bases respectively, with 9 bases between them. The length of the CDR3 is 11 residues. Germline CDR1 SQVTM, CDR2 ANQGSEA. With regard to this clone: Its target is unknown.

This chain uses TRBV29-1 with TRBJ2-5; D is unresolved. Sample: PBMCs, taken after anti-PD-1 therapy. The receptor's source is a human donor with advanced basal cell or squamous cell carcinoma (not recorded which). This CDR3 reads CSVGPRETQYF. In DNA, the CDR3 is TGCAGCGTCGGGCCGAGAGAGACCCAGTACTTC.